These 14 T cell receptor gamma chains were sequenced from one sample in a study of γδ T cells in repeated Plasmodium falciparum infection. Gammadelta T cells were flow-sorted from PBMC into Vgamma9/Vdelta2+ and Vdelta2-negative populations for bulk analysis. TCRdb fed the multiplex PCR reads to CATT. The sample shows 20,000 to 30,000 gamma-chain clones, under 3% of them seen only once. Sequenced input: gamma-delta T cells from blood. All receptors derive from a pool of human donors (malaria-infected and uninfected, not separated).

This clone was found many times. Translating this DNA gives a protein that differs at residue 10 from the TCRdb one, which belongs to a much larger clone; a read error is likely, and the protein shown is this translation. The V gene was identified as TRGV9, while no J gene was called. Germline V gives CDR1 GITISATS, CDR2 ISYDGTV (reference sequence). The CDR3 sequence is 12 residues long. CDR3 coding DNA: TGTGCCTTGTGGGAGGTGCATTATAAGAGACTCTTT. This gives the protein CALWEVHYKRLF.

This clone was detected only a few times. It differs at one base from a far larger clone, so likely a read error. This sample also contains other DNA sequences that code for the same CDR3. The chain joins TRGV9 to TRGJP. Matching the DNA to germline supplied the J gene, which TCRdb does not give. The CDR3 length is 20 residues. The germline CDR1 and CDR2 sequences are GITISATS and ISYDGTV (reference sequence). CDR3 amino acids: CALWEVWSLLGELGKKIKVF. The CDR3, as DNA: TGTGCCTTGTGGGAGGTCTGGTCTCTATTAGGAGAGTTGGGCAAGAAAATCAAGGTATTT.

This clone was counted ten times or more. Since a far larger clone is one base different, this is likely a read error. This specimen includes other DNA sequences encoding the same CDR3. The chain recombines TRGV9 with TRGJ1 or TRGJ2. TCRdb leaves out the J gene; it was filled in here by matching the DNA to germline. This CDR3 is built from 13 residues. CDR1 is GITISATS, CDR2 ISYDGTV, per germline (reference sequence). The CDR3 DNA reads as TGTGCCCTGTGGGAGGTGCAAAAGTATAAGAAACTCTTT. It yields the protein CALWEVQKYKKLF.

The table lists this clone with many counts. TCRdb has a much larger clone's protein, which differs at residue 3 from the translation of this DNA, likely because of a read error; what is shown is the protein translated from the DNA. The chain carries TRGV4 and TRGJ1 or TRGJ2. The CDR3 has 13 amino acids. Germline values: CDR1 EGSTGY, CDR2 YDSYTSSV. The chain's CDR3 is CAPWDGYYYKKLF. As DNA, the CDR3 is TGTGCCCCCTGGGATGGATATTATTATAAGAAACTCTTT.

In its sample, this clone was seen a few times. The protein in TCRdb stems from a much larger clone and differs at residue 8 from this DNA's translation, likely a read error; here the protein is translated from the DNA. V and J are TRGV9 and TRGJ1 or TRGJ2. Here the J gene came from matching the DNA to germline, since TCRdb omits it. CDR3 size: 14 residues. The V gene end was trimmed by 0 bases and the J gene end by 4 bases; junction bases not matched to a gene: 6. Looked up from germline, CDR1 is GITISATS and CDR2 is ISYDGTV (reference sequence). CDR3 in DNA: TGTGCCTTGTGGGAGGTGCTCCGGTATTATAAGAAACTCTTT. This gives the protein CALWEVLRYYKKLF.

The chain couples TRGV5 to TRGJP2. The J gene was missing in TCRdb and was found by matching the end of the DNA to germline. The CDR3 length is 12 residues. Trimming cost V 3 bases and J 11 bases; bases outside gene matches: 6. Germline values: CDR1 VINAFY, CDR2 YDVSNSKD. The CDR3 region has the DNA TGTGCCACCTGGGACTTAGGATGGATCAAGACGTTT. This translates into CATWDLGWIKTF.

Many counts were recorded for this clone. This DNA translates differently at residue 13 from the TCRdb protein, which is that of a much larger clone; a read error is likely, and the protein shown is the DNA's own translation. The chain carries TRGV9 and TRGJP. The J gene, absent from TCRdb, was called here by matching the DNA to germline. Germline values: CDR1 GITISATS, CDR2 ISYDGTV (reference sequence). This CDR3 region has 17 residues. Here the CDR3 DNA reads TGTGCCTTGTGGGAGGTGCTGGGAGAGTTGGGCAAAGAAATCAAGGTATTT. As protein: CALWEVLGELGKEIKVF.

In its sample, this clone was seen many times. The V gene is TRGV4, the J gene TRGJ1 or TRGJ2. V was pared by 4 bases and J by 3 bases, with 9 bases of the junction left unmatched. Germline loops: CDR1 EGSTGY, CDR2 YDSYTSSV. The CDR3 totals 14 residues. The CDR3 DNA reads as TGTGCCACCTGGGAGATGGGGATTTATTATAAGAAACTCTTT. It codes for CATWEMGIYYKKLF.

At least ten counts were recorded for this clone. A far bigger clonotype differs at one base, so this is likely a read error. The same CDR3 is also encoded by other DNA sequences in this sample. The CDR3 loop is CALWEVHYGLGNYYKKLF. CDR3 sequence (DNA): TGTGCCTTGTGGGAGGTGCACTATGGGCTAGGGAATTATTATAAGAAACTCTTT. The genes are TRGV9 and TRGJ1 or TRGJ2. The CDR3 sequence is 18 residues long. The V gene end was trimmed by 0 bases and the J gene end by 0 bases; junction bases not matched to a gene: 14. Germline CDR1 reads GITISATS; CDR2 reads ISYDGTV (reference sequence).

This clone was seen a handful of times. The translation of this DNA and the TCRdb protein of a much larger clone differ at residue 4, probably owing to a read error; the protein shown here is translated from the DNA. The chain combines TRGV9 with TRGJ1 or TRGJ2. The CDR3 has 14 amino acids. Germline V lookup: CDR1 GITISATS, CDR2 ISYDGTV (reference sequence). The CDR3 protein is CALREDPNYYKKLF. The CDR3 nucleotides read TGTGCCTTGCGGGAGGACCCCAATTATTATAAGAAACTCTTT.

This clone was counted many times. A far larger clone is one nucleotide away, so this likely arose from a read error. Different DNA sequences within this sample yield the same CDR3. The V and J genes are TRGV2 and TRGJ1 or TRGJ2. Germline V lookup: CDR1 EGSNGY, CDR2 YDSYNSKV. The length of the CDR3 is 12 residues. CDR3 region: CATWDGPYKKLF. The CDR3 bases are TGTGCCACCTGGGACGGGCCTTATAAGAAACTTTTT.

This clone appeared a few times. TCRdb records a much larger clone's protein for this DNA, with a difference at residue 9 that likely arises from a read error; the protein given is the translation of the DNA. The rearrangement joins TRGV4 to TRGJ1 or TRGJ2. Assignment of the J gene here rests on matching the DNA to germline, because TCRdb gives none. Germline assignment: CDR1 EGSTGY and CDR2 YDSYTSSV. The CDR3 consists of 13 residues. After removal of 0 bases from V and 9 bases from J, the junction contained 8 bases not matched to a gene. In DNA form, the CDR3 reads TGTGCCACCTGGGATGGGCTGCGTTGTAAGAAACTCTTT. Protein: CATWDGLRCKKLF.

At least ten counts were recorded for this clone. One base separates it from a far larger clone, so it is likely a read error. Other DNA sequences of this sample code for an identical CDR3. The chain links TRGV9 to TRGJ1 or TRGJ2. Germline CDR1 GITISATS, CDR2 ISYDGTV (reference sequence). The CDR3 loop spans 12 amino acids. DNA for the CDR3: TGTGCCTTGTGGGAGGTGCTGTATAAGAAGCTCTTT. Amino acids: CALWEVLYKKLF.

This clone was seen many times. Its ends do not fully match the called genes, so a read error is possible. The chain uses TRGV9 and TRGJ1 or TRGJ2. The germline CDR1 and CDR2 sequences are GITISATS and ISYDGTV (reference sequence). CDR3 length equals 15 residues. The CDR3 DNA reads TGTGCCTTGCGGGAGGTGCAGGCGAATTATTATAAGAAACTCTTT. This gives the protein CALREVQANYYKKLF.